The 23 T cell receptor beta chains below come from one sample, sequenced in a study of early T cells in non-severe SARS-CoV-2 infection. TCRdb reprocessed the 5' RACE reads with MiXCR, giving one entry per CDR3 protein. Of under 100,000 distinct CDR3 sequences listed, 8% to 13% are singletons. Sequenced input: whole blood. These receptors were obtained from an adult who was a healthcare worker with PCR-confirmed SARS-CoV-2 infection or an uninfected control (not recorded which).

The rearrangement links TRBV7-9 to TRBJ1-2; D remains ambiguous. Trimming pared 4 bases from V and 0 bases from J, leaving 18 bases between. The germline gives CDR1 SEHNR, CDR2 FQNEAQ (reference sequence). This CDR3 has 17 residues. CDR3 in DNA: TGTGCCAGCAGCTCGCTCCTCGGCGGGCCCACTAACTATGGCTACACCTTC. Its protein is CASSSLLGGPTNYGYTF.

This clonotype showed up just a few times. The V and J genes are TRBV28 and TRBJ1-1; 8 bases map to TRBD1. The CDR3 runs to 17 residues. Losses at the gene ends were 2 bases for V and 1 base for J; bases not matched to a gene: 9. Germline-derived CDR1 and CDR2 are MDHEN and SYDVKM. For the CDR3, the DNA is TGTGCCAGCAGTTTAAAGGACAGGGTTGCCGAGAACACTGAAGCTTTCTTT. Translating gives CASSLKDRVAENTEAFF.

The CDR3 spells CASSSLGGRLQPQHF. The CDR3 bases are TGTGCCAGCAGCTCACTGGGGGGGCGGCTTCAGCCCCAGCATTTT. The chain joins TRBV7-2 to TRBJ1-5; tentatively, D is TRBD1 (6 bases). The germline CDR1 and CDR2 sequences are SGHTA and FQGNSA. CDR3 length: 15 amino acids. V lost 4 bases to trimming and J lost 6 bases, with 16 bases between them. The variable domain in full, completed from reference TRBV7-2 and TRBJ1-5, reads GAGVSQSPSNKVTEKGKDVELRCDPISGHTALYWYRQSLGQGLEFLIYFQGNSAPDKSGLPSDRFSAERTGGSVSTLTIQRTQQEDSAVYLCASSSLGGRLQPQHFGDGTRLSIL.

Ten or more counts support this clonotype. The chain joins TRBV7-2 to TRBJ2-1; TRBD1 agrees at 11 bases. J was trimmed by 1 base and V by 0 bases; bases with no gene match: 2. Germline values: CDR1 SGHTA, CDR2 FQGNSA. The CDR3 covers 17 residues. This CDR3 reads CASSLAGQGASYNEQFF. CDR3 nucleotides: TGTGCCAGCAGCTTAGCCGGACAGGGGGCATCCTACAATGAGCAGTTCTTC.

This clonotype appeared many times. V and J are TRBV5-1 and TRBJ1-5, with TRBD1 as a possible D gene (5 bases). This CDR3 has 17 amino acids. Trimming removed 5 bases at V and 3 bases at J, with 21 bases between. Per the germline V gene, CDR1 is SGHRS and CDR2 is YFSETQ. The DNA for the CDR3 is TGCGCCAGCAGGAAGGACGTGGGGCAGTCTGACAATCAGCCCCAGCATTTT. This codes for CASRKDVGQSDNQPQHF.

This chain links TRBV24-1 with TRBJ1-2; weak D call: TRBD1 (6 bases). CDR1 is KGHDR, CDR2 SFDVKD, per germline. Trimming left V 9 bases short and J 6 bases short, with 13 bases between. The CDR3 has 12 amino acids. The chain's CDR3 is CATSSGADGYTF. In DNA, the CDR3 is TGTGCCACCTCCTCGGGGGCCGATGGCTACACCTTC.

The chain joins TRBV9 to TRBJ2-1; 12 bases are shared with TRBD2. Germline CDR1 and CDR2: SGDLS and YYNGEE. Trimming took 4 bases from V and 0 from J; bases not matched to a gene: 11. The CDR3 extends over 19 amino acids. The CDR3 protein is CASSHGTSGSQRSYNEQFF. CDR3 nucleotide sequence: TGTGCCAGCAGCCATGGGACTAGCGGGTCACAACGCTCCTACAATGAGCAGTTCTTC.

In this sample, this clonotype turned up many times. In DNA form, the CDR3 reads TGCGCCAGCAACGGAGGGGAAGAGACCCAGTACTTC. Protein sequence: CASNGGEETQYF. This chain connects TRBV5-1 to TRBJ2-5; D may be TRBD2 (6 bases). Germline loops: CDR1 SGHRS, CDR2 YFSETQ. This CDR3 is built from 12 residues. V lost 6 bases and J lost 3, with 9 bases in between.

The chain combines TRBV6-5 with TRBJ2-7; D may be TRBD2 (5 bases). The CDR3 has 16 residues. Trimming removed 10 bases from V and 6 bases from J, with 28 bases in between. CDR1 and CDR2 (germline): MNHEY, SVGAGI. The CDR3 sequence is CATNNEAAGPLSEQYF. The CDR3 DNA reads as TGTGCCACCAACAATGAGGCTGCGGGCCCCTTATCCGAGCAGTACTTC.

J is TRBJ2-3 and V is TRBV7-9; D possibly uses TRBD1 or TRBD2 (5 bases each). V was pared by 2 bases and J by 0 bases, with 6 bases between. CDR1 SEHNR and CDR2 FQNEAQ come from the germline V gene (reference sequence). CDR3 length equals 14 residues. The CDR3 sequence is CASSLRDSTDTQYF. CDR3 coding DNA: TGTGCCAGCAGCTTACGGGACAGCACAGATACGCAGTATTTT.

In this sample, this clonotype turned up many times. The V gene is TRBV9, the J gene TRBJ2-2; a possible D gene is TRBD1 (6 bases). The CDR3 covers 16 residues. The germline V gene has CDR1 SGDLS and CDR2 YYNGEE. Trimming removed 2 bases at V and 4 bases at J, with 15 bases between. In DNA form, the CDR3 reads TGTGCCAGCAGCGTTAGACAGGACCCGGGCACCGGGGAGCTGTTTTTT. This translates into CASSVRQDPGTGELFF. The whole variable domain, remainder taken from reference TRBV9 and TRBJ2-2, is DSGVTQTPKHLITATGQRVTLRCSPRSGDLSVYWYQQSLDQGLQFLIQYYNGEERAKGNILERFSAQQFPDLHSELNLSSLELGDSALYFCASSVRQDPGTGELFFGEGSRLTVL.

The chain recombines TRBV7-8 with TRBJ2-1, with TRBD1 matching over 7 bases. CDR1 is SGHVS, CDR2 FQNEAQ, per germline. The CDR3 is 15 amino acids. The J segment lost 2 bases and the V segment lost 1 base, leaving 2 bases of the junction unmatched. The CDR3, as DNA: TGTGCCAGCAGCTTAGAAGGGGGCGCCTACAATGAGCAGTTCTTC. It translates to CASSLEGGAYNEQFF.

The sample holds a few counts of this clonotype. The chain recombines TRBV7-9 with TRBJ2-3; 7 bases align to TRBD2. Germline values: CDR1 SEHNR, CDR2 FQNEAQ (reference sequence). V shed 11 bases, J shed 2 bases, and the junction held 10 bases outside the gene matches. This CDR3 region has 14 residues. In DNA form, the CDR3 reads TGTGCCCAAGATCGCGGGAGCCTCACAGATACGCAGTATTTT. It codes for CAQDRGSLTDTQYF.

The chain carries TRBV5-1 and TRBJ2-3; 7 bases agree with TRBD1. The V gene end was trimmed by 0 bases and the J gene end by 0 bases; junction bases not matched to a gene: 7. The CDR3 is 17 residues long. Germline V gene lookup returns CDR1 SGHRS and CDR2 YFSETQ. As DNA, the CDR3 is TGCGCCAGCAGCTTGGGAAGGACAGGACCTAGCACAGATACGCAGTATTTT. Encoded protein: CASSLGRTGPSTDTQYF. Full variable domain (rest looked up from reference TRBV5-1 and TRBJ2-3): KAGVTQTPRYLIKTRGQQVTLSCSPISGHRSVSWYQQTPGQGLQFLFEYFSETQRNKGNFPGRFSGRQFSNSRSEMNVSTLELGDSALYLCASSLGRTGPSTDTQYFGPGTRLTVL.

V is TRBV4-1 and J is TRBJ2-2, with D possibly matching TRBD1 (6 bases). Germline assignment: CDR1 MGHRA and CDR2 YSYEKL. The CDR3 contains 15 residues. Trimming stripped 3 bases from V and 5 bases from J, with 13 bases between. CDR3: CASSQPLTGTGELFF. CDR3 bases: TGCGCCAGCAGCCAGCCCCTTACAGGGACCGGGGAGCTGTTTTTT.

This clonotype occurred a few times. The chain employs TRBV4-1 and TRBJ2-5; no clear D. This CDR3 comprises 13 residues. Trimming pared 0 bases from V and 0 bases from J, leaving 2 bases between. Germline V gives CDR1 MGHRA, CDR2 YSYEKL. The CDR3, as DNA: TGCGCCAGCAGCCAAGACTACCAAGAGACCCAGTACTTC. This translates into CASSQDYQETQYF.

The rearrangement joins TRBV29-1 to TRBJ2-5, with 9 bases that match TRBD1. Trimming at V came to 4 bases and at J to 3 bases, leaving 6 bases not matched to a gene. The CDR3 has 14 amino acids. Germline CDR1 is SQVTM and CDR2 is ANQGSEA. In nucleotides, the CDR3 is TGCAGCGTTGCACCGGGACAGGGTAAAGAGACCCAGTACTTC. Translated, it gives CSVAPGQGKETQYF.

The V gene is TRBV12-3 or TRBV12-4, the J gene TRBJ1-1, with D perhaps TRBD1 (5 bases). V lost 5 bases and J 1 base, leaving 11 bases between the germline ends. There are 14 residues in the CDR3. In DNA, the CDR3 is TGTGCCAGCAGTGCAGGGAATACGAACACTGAAGCTTTCTTT. It is translated as CASSAGNTNTEAFF.

This clonotype was seen more than once but under ten times. V and J are TRBV20-1 and TRBJ1-2; D unclear. The CDR3 has 11 residues. The V end lost 3 bases, the J end lost 5 bases, and 7 bases lay between the germline ends. CDR1 and CDR2 (germline): DFQATT, SNEGSKA (reference sequence). The CDR3 DNA reads TGCAGTGCTAGCCGCGGGTATGGCTACACCTTC. It is translated as CSASRGYGYTF.

This clonotype appeared many times. V usage is TRBV19 and J usage is TRBJ1-5; TRBD1 might be the D (5 bases). Looked up from germline, CDR1 is LNHDA and CDR2 is SQIVND (reference sequence). This CDR3 has 15 residues. Trimming removed 2 bases from V and 4 bases from J, with 12 bases in between. The CDR3 DNA reads as TGTGCCAGTAGTATAAAGTCCCAGGGAAATCAGCCCCAGCATTTT. Its protein is CASSIKSQGNQPQHF.

Ten or more counts support this clonotype. This chain uses TRBV6-5 with TRBJ2-3; the D gene is possibly TRBD2 (6 bases). CDR1 and CDR2 (germline): MNHEY, SVGAGI. The CDR3 consists of 14 residues. V lost 6 bases and J 3 bases, leaving 13 bases between the germline ends. CDR3 DNA sequence: TGTGCCAGCAGGCCGGGACTTGTTACAGATACGCAGTATTTT. Protein: CASRPGLVTDTQYF.

The table lists this clonotype with a few counts. The V and J genes are TRBV7-9 and TRBJ2-5; either TRBD1 or TRBD2 may fit D (5 bases each). The CDR3 totals 14 residues. The V end lost 1 base, the J end lost 7 bases, and 13 bases lay between the germline ends. The germline gives CDR1 SEHNR, CDR2 FQNEAQ (reference sequence). CDR3 sequence (DNA): TGTGCCAGCAGCTTAGAGTGGGACGGTGCGACCCAGTACTTC. This sequence encodes CASSLEWDGATQYF.

This clonotype was picked up a small number of times. This rearrangement joins TRBV19 to TRBJ2-1, with D possibly matching TRBD1 (6 bases). Germline CDR1 reads LNHDA; CDR2 reads SQIVND (reference sequence). The CDR3 extends over 15 amino acids. V lost 4 bases and J 6 bases, leaving 16 bases between the germline ends. The CDR3 DNA is TGTGCCAGTAGTACCGCCAGGGAAGGGGGCAATGAGCAGTTCTTC. It yields the protein CASSTAREGGNEQFF.